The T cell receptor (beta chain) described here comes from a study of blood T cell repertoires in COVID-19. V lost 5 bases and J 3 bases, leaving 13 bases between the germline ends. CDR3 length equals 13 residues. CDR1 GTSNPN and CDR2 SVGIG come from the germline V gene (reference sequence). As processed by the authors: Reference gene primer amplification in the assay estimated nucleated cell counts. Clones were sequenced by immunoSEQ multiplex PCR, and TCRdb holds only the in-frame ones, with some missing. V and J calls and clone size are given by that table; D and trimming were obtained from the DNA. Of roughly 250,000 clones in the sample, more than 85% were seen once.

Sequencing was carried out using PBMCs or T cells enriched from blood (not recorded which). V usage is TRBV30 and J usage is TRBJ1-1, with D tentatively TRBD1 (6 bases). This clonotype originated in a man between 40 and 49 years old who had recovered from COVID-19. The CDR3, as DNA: TGTGCCTGGCAGGGGTTGTTGGACACTGAAGCTTTCTTT. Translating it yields CAWQGLLDTEAFF.